What follows are 24 T cell receptor beta chains derived from one specimen sequenced in a study of T-cell reconstitution after alpha-beta-depleted transplantation in children. Molecular barcoding with unique molecular identifiers was used for the TCRbeta library. Via MiXCR, TCRdb re-called the PCR reads, giving one row per CDR3 protein. The table has about 830,000 distinct CDR3 sequences, approximately 15% seen once. The sample here was PBMCs, mostly from graft donor cells, taken 360 days after TCRalphabeta/CD19-depleted stem cell transplant. The receptors come from a male patient younger than 18 who had a stem cell transplant for acute lymphoblastic leukemia, so the T cells may come from the graft donor.

This clonotype was detected a few times. The CDR3, as DNA: TGTGCCAGCAGCGAGGGGACAGGGGCGGTCTACGAGCAGTACTTC. Translation: CASSEGTGAVYEQYF. The chain uses TRBV9 and TRBJ2-7; TRBD1 matches 10 bases. The CDR3 runs 15 residues. The V gene's germline CDR1 is SGDLS and CDR2 YYNGEE. V lost 3 bases to trimming and J lost 3 bases; unmatched junction nucleotides: 6. Full variable domain (rest looked up from reference TRBV9 and TRBJ2-7): DSGVTQTPKHLITATGQRVTLRCSPRSGDLSVYWYQQSLDQGLQFLIQYYNGEERAKGNILERFSAQQFPDLHSELNLSSLELGDSALYFCASSEGTGAVYEQYFGPGTRLTVT.

The gene calls are TRBV12-5 and TRBJ1-1, with 7 bases fitting TRBD1. The germline V gene has CDR1 LGHNT and CDR2 FRNRAP. Germline trimming cut 0 bases from V and 2 bases from J; bases unmatched to any gene: 6. This CDR3 is 16 amino acids long. CDR3 region: CASGLVQGWGNTEAFF. The CDR3 bases are TGTGCTAGTGGTTTGGTACAGGGGTGGGGAAACACTGAAGCTTTCTTT.

The sample holds a few counts of this clonotype. V and J are TRBV7-6 and TRBJ2-5; D may be TRBD1 (7 bases). Germline V gene sequence: CDR1 SGHVS, CDR2 FNYEAQ. V lost 1 base and J lost 2, with 20 bases in between. CDR3 size: 18 residues. CDR3 protein: CASSLELGQVGGQETQYF. CDR3 sequence (DNA): TGTGCCAGCAGCTTAGAGTTAGGACAGGTCGGGGGTCAAGAGACCCAGTACTTC. Combining the CDR3 with reference TRBV7-6 and TRBJ2-5 gives the whole variable domain GAGVSQSPRYKVTKRGQDVALRCDPISGHVSLYWYRQALGQGPEFLTYFNYEAQQDKSGLPNDRFSAERPEGSISTLTIQRTEQRDSAMYRCASSLELGQVGGQETQYFGPGTRLLVL.

This clonotype was detected a few times. V usage is TRBV5-1 and J usage is TRBJ1-1; D gene uncertain. Trimming removed 4 bases at V and 1 base at J, with 17 bases between. Germline V gene lookup returns CDR1 SGHRS and CDR2 YFSETQ. The CDR3 totals 16 residues. In DNA form, the CDR3 reads TGCGCCAGCAGCGACGGGTACTACCGTTCGAACACTGAAGCTTTCTTT. Its translation is CASSDGYYRSNTEAFF. Filled out from reference TRBV5-1 and TRBJ1-1, the complete variable domain reads KAGVTQTPRYLIKTRGQQVTLSCSPISGHRSVSWYQQTPGQGLQFLFEYFSETQRNKGNFPGRFSGRQFSNSRSEMNVSTLELGDSALYLCASSDGYYRSNTEAFFGQGTRLTVV.

The chain joins TRBV5-1 to TRBJ2-7; 8 bases map to TRBD2. The V gene's germline CDR1 is SGHRS and CDR2 YFSETQ. The CDR3 is 15 amino acids. The V segment lost 1 base and the J segment 3 bases; nucleotides outside the gene matches: 6. CDR3: CASSLPGLGNYEQYF. The CDR3 DNA follows: TGCGCCAGCAGCTTGCCGGGACTAGGAAACTACGAGCAGTACTTC.

The V call is TRBV5-1, the J call TRBJ2-2; D is ambiguous. CDR1 and CDR2 (germline): SGHRS, YFSETQ. This CDR3 comprises 16 residues. Trimming took off 4 bases at V and 4 bases at J, with 17 bases between the two ends. The CDR3 loop reads CASSPSTLAATGELFF. The CDR3 DNA follows: TGCGCCAGCAGCCCCTCTACTTTGGCGGCCACCGGGGAGCTGTTTTTT.

J is TRBJ1-4 and V is TRBV29-1; D is unresolved. This CDR3 has 16 amino acids. The V end lost 0 bases, the J end lost 0 bases, and 11 bases lay between the germline ends. The germline gives CDR1 SQVTM, CDR2 ANQGSEA. CDR3 in amino acids: CSVEDRTAATNEKLFF. The CDR3 coding sequence is TGCAGCGTTGAAGATCGGACCGCCGCAACTAATGAAAAACTGTTTTTT.

The chain uses TRBV29-1 and TRBJ1-5; D gene uncertain. The CDR3 is made up of 15 amino acids. Germline V gene sequence: CDR1 SQVTM, CDR2 ANQGSEA. Trimming stripped 8 bases from V and 0 bases from J, with 17 bases between. CDR3 coding DNA: TGCAGCCCGGGAGACCGGCGTTATAGCAATCAGCCCCAGCATTTT. It encodes CSPGDRRYSNQPQHF.

The chain carries TRBV7-7 and TRBJ1-3, with 7 positions matching TRBD1. J gave up 2 bases and V 5 bases, and 3 bases lay outside the gene matches. There are 14 residues in the CDR3. The V gene's germline CDR1 is SSHAT and CDR2 FNYEAQ (reference sequence). The CDR3 loop reads CASSNGTAGNTIYF. The CDR3 coding sequence is TGTGCCAGCAGCAACGGGACAGCTGGAAACACCATATATTTT.

The J gene is TRBJ2-7, the V gene TRBV5-1; 10 bases are shared with TRBD2. The junction had 2 bases not matched to a gene; V was cut back by 2 bases and J by 0 bases. The CDR3 runs 15 residues. CDR1 and CDR2 from the germline V gene are SGHRS and YFSETQ. This CDR3 reads CASSFGLAVSYEQYF. The CDR3 DNA sequence: TGCGCCAGCAGCTTCGGACTAGCGGTCTCCTACGAGCAGTACTTC.

Ten or more counts support this clonotype. One end of the junction fails to match germline, which may point to a read error. The V and J genes are TRBV7-9 and TRBJ2-2; D may be TRBD2 (5 bases). This CDR3 has 13 residues. The V gene's germline CDR1 is SEHNR and CDR2 FQNEAQ (reference sequence). In nucleotides, the CDR3 is TGTGCCAGCAGCCTAGCTTACACCGGGGAGCTGTTTTTT. This translates into CASSLAYTGELFF.

The V gene is TRBV5-1, the J gene TRBJ2-7, with D tentatively TRBD2 (6 bases). Germline-derived CDR1 and CDR2 are SGHRS and YFSETQ. The CDR3 extends over 17 amino acids. V was shortened by 0 bases and J by 1 base, with 17 bases between the two germline ends. The CDR3 reads CASSLEGSGEWSYEQYF. The DNA of the CDR3 is TGCGCCAGCAGCTTGGAAGGTTCGGGGGAGTGGTCCTACGAGCAGTACTTC. The full variable domain, in which reference TRBV5-1 and TRBJ2-7 provide the parts outside the CDR3, is KAGVTQTPRYLIKTRGQQVTLSCSPISGHRSVSWYQQTPGQGLQFLFEYFSETQRNKGNFPGRFSGRQFSNSRSEMNVSTLELGDSALYLCASSLEGSGEWSYEQYFGPGTRLTVT.

The chain combines TRBV5-1 with TRBJ2-7; a possible D gene is TRBD2 (5 bases). The V gene's germline CDR1 is SGHRS and CDR2 YFSETQ. Trimming pared 1 base from V and 0 bases from J, leaving 14 bases between. This CDR3 is built from 16 residues. The CDR3 sequence is CASSLYGWRNSYEQYF. The CDR3, as DNA: TGCGCCAGCAGCTTGTATGGGTGGAGGAACTCCTACGAGCAGTACTTC.

This clonotype appeared many times. The rearrangement uses TRBV11-1 and TRBJ1-1; no definite D call. V was pared by 5 bases and J by 0 bases, with 25 bases between. The CDR3 runs 19 residues. Per germline, CDR1 SGHAT and CDR2 FQDESV (reference sequence). The CDR3 sequence: CASSTLPRRRGEMNTEAFF. The CDR3 DNA sequence: TGTGCCAGCAGCACCCTTCCCCGGCGCCGAGGTGAGATGAACACTGAAGCTTTCTTT. Combining the CDR3 with reference TRBV11-1 and TRBJ1-1 gives the whole variable domain EAEVAQSPRYKITEKSQAVAFWCDPISGHATLYWYRQILGQGPELLVQFQDESVVDDSQLPKDRFSAERLKGVDSTLKIQPAELGDSAMYLCASSTLPRRRGEMNTEAFFGQGTRLTVV.

The chain recombines TRBV7-1 with TRBJ2-1; D not resolved. TRBV7-1 falls under the ORF class, with uncertain function. V lost 3 bases and J lost 9, with 9 bases in between. The CDR3 length is 12 residues. The CDR3 is CASSSRVAEQFF. The CDR3 DNA sequence: TGTGCCAGCAGCTCCCGAGTTGCTGAGCAGTTCTTC.

This clonotype was counted at least ten times. The rearrangement uses TRBV20-1 and TRBJ2-1; D perhaps matches TRBD2 (5 bases). This CDR3 is 15 amino acids long. Per germline, CDR1 DFQATT and CDR2 SNEGSKA (reference sequence). Trimming shortened V by 1 base and J by 0 bases, and 10 bases separated the two germline ends. The CDR3: CSARGTSSSYNEQFF. CDR3 sequence (DNA): TGCAGTGCTAGAGGGACTTCCAGCTCCTACAATGAGCAGTTCTTC.

This chain uses TRBV12-3 or TRBV12-4 with TRBJ2-7; D possibly corresponds to TRBD2 (6 bases). CDR3 length: 16 residues. V dropped 6 bases and J dropped 4 bases, with 22 bases sitting between them. The CDR3 coding sequence is TGTGCCAGCAGCCGGGTCAGACTAGAACCTCCTTACGAGCAGTACTTC. Translated: CASSRVRLEPPYEQYF.

This sequence joins TRBV4-1 and TRBJ2-4; the D is unclear. The length of the CDR3 is 16 residues. Germline assignment: CDR1 MGHRA and CDR2 YSYEKL. Trimming shortened V by 0 bases and J by 3 bases, and 12 bases separated the two germline ends. The CDR3 DNA reads TGCGCCAGCAGCCAAGATGTTCTGAAGGACAAAAACATTCAGTACTTC. Translated: CASSQDVLKDKNIQYF.

Many counts were recorded for this clonotype. The CDR3 DNA is TGTGCCAGCTCACCCATCCATCCTAGCGGGGCCTCACCATACAATGAGCAGTTCTTC. Its protein is CASSPIHPSGASPYNEQFF. The chain employs TRBV18 and TRBJ2-1; 9 bases match TRBD2. This CDR3 spans 19 amino acids. V lost 3 bases, J lost 4 bases, and 16 bases stayed unmatched. Germline V CDR1 and CDR2: KGHSH, LQKENI.

The CDR3 reads CASSTRLVTYNEQFF. In DNA form, the CDR3 reads TGTGCCAGCAGCACTAGACTTGTCACCTACAATGAGCAGTTCTTC. The chain couples TRBV7-6 to TRBJ2-1; D is possibly TRBD2 (5 bases). Germline V gene data show CDR1 as SGHVS and CDR2 as FNYEAQ. The CDR3 length is 15 residues. Trimming cost V 5 bases and J 2 bases, with 13 bases left between them.

This clonotype was detected a few times. V usage is TRBV3-1 and J usage is TRBJ2-1; no clear D gene. The V end was cut by 4 bases, the J end by 5 bases, with 21 bases between. The CDR3 is made up of 17 amino acids. Germline V gene lookup returns CDR1 LGHDT and CDR2 YNNKEL (reference sequence). CDR3 residues: CASSPLGWRAADNEQFF. CDR3 DNA sequence: TGTGCCAGCAGCCCCCTGGGTTGGAGAGCTGCTGACAATGAGCAGTTCTTC.

The chain employs TRBV20-1 and TRBJ2-7; no definite D call. The V gene lost 0 bases and the J gene lost 4 bases, with 7 bases spanning the gap. The CDR3 covers 12 residues. Germline loops: CDR1 DFQATT, CDR2 SNEGSKA (reference sequence). CDR3 region: CSAREMGYEQYF. Here the CDR3 DNA reads TGCAGTGCTAGAGAAATGGGGTACGAGCAGTACTTC.

This clonotype was detected a few times. The chain recombines TRBV15 with TRBJ1-2, with no clear D. This CDR3 has 15 amino acids. Germline-derived CDR1 and CDR2 are LNHNV and YYDKDF (reference sequence). The V gene lost 0 bases and the J gene lost 2 bases, with 10 bases spanning the gap. The DNA of the CDR3 is TGTGCCACCAGCAGAGACCTGACGCGCAACTATGGCTACACCTTC. Protein product: CATSRDLTRNYGYTF.

This clonotype has a handful of counts. The V gene is TRBV29-1, the J gene TRBJ1-1; D might be TRBD1 (5 bases). Germline V lookup: CDR1 SQVTM, CDR2 ANQGSEA. V lost 4 bases and J lost 0, with 15 bases in between. The CDR3 loop spans 15 amino acids. CDR3 sequence (DNA): TGCAGCGTTGTTGTCCATGCGGGGCTGAACACTGAAGCTTTCTTT. It yields the protein CSVVVHAGLNTEAFF. The complete variable domain, with remaining parts taken from reference TRBV29-1 and TRBJ1-1, reads SAVISQKPSRDICQRGTSLTIQCQVDSQVTMMFWYRQQPGQSLTLIATANQGSEATYESGFVIDKFPISRPNLTFSTLTVSNMSPEDSSIYLCSVVVHAGLNTEAFFGQGTRLTVV.